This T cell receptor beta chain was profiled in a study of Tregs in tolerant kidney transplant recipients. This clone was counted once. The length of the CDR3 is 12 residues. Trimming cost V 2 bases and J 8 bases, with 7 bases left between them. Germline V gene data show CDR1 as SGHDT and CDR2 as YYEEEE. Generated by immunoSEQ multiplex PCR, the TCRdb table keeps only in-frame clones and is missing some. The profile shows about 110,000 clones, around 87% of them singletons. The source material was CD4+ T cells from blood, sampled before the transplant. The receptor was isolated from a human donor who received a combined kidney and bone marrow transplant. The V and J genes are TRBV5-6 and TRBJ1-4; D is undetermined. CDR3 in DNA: TGTGCCAGCAGCTTTTACGGGGAAAAACTGTTTTTT. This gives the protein CASSFYGEKLFF.